Sequencing of this TCR beta chain was carried out in a study of T cells after yellow fever vaccination. Template switching by 5'RACE produced TCR cDNA, adding a universal primer site and UMIs. TCRdb ran MiXCR on the 5' RACE reads and lists one entry per CDR3 protein. The data contain 450,000 to 550,000 distinct CDR3 sequences, about a fifth of them singletons. The CDR3 extends over 15 amino acids. J gave up 8 bases and V 3 bases, and 9 bases lay outside the gene matches. Germline assignment: CDR1 DFQATT and CDR2 SNEGSKA (reference sequence). On this clonotype itself: Antigen: not known.

Findings and caveats of the study: Repertoires obtained by FACS sorting could include abundant clonotypes that entered as contaminants from the bulk population. Clonotype sharing between CD4 and CD8 compartments was small. The secondary response was weaker but peaked faster, day 5 versus 15.

The TCR comes from a man between 18 and 35 years old who received the YFV17D yellow fever vaccine. This chain links TRBV20-1 with TRBJ2-1, with 11 nucleotides matching TRBD2. Sample: PBMCs, taken approximately 20 days after the first yellow fever vaccination. The CDR3 sequence: CSAREASGGRYEQFF. CDR3 nucleotide sequence: TGCAGTGCTAGGGAGGCTAGCGGGGGGCGGTATGAGCAGTTCTTC.